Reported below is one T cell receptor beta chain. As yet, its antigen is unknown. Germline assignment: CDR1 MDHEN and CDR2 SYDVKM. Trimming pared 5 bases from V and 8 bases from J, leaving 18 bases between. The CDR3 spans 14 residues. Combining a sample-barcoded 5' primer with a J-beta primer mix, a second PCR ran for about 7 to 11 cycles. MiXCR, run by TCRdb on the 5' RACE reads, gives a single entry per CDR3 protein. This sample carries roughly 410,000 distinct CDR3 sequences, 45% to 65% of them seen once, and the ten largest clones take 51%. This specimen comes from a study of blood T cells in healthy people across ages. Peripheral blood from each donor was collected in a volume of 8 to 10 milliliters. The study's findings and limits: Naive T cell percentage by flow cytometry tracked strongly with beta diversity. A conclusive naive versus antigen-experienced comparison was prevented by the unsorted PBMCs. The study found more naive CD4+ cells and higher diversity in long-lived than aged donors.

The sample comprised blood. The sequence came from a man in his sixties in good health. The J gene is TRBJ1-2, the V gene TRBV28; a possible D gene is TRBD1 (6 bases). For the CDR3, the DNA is TGTGCCAGCAGTGTACAGGGACCCTTTAGGGGCTACACCTTC. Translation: CASSVQGPFRGYTF.